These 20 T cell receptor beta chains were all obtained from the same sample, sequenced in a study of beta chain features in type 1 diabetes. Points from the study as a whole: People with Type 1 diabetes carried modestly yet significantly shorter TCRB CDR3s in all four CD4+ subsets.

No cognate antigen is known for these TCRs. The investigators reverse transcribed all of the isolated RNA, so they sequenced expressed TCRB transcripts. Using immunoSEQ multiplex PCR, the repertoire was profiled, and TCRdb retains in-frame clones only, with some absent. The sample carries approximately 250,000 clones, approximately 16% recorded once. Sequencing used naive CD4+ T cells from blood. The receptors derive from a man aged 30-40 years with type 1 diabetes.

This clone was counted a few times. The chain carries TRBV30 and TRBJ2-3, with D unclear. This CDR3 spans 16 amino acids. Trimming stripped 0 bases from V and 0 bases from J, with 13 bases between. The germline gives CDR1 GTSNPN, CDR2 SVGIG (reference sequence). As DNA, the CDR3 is TGTGCCTGGAGTGTAAGGTTGCGTACTAGCACAGATACGCAGTATTTT. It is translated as CAWSVRLRTSTDTQYF.

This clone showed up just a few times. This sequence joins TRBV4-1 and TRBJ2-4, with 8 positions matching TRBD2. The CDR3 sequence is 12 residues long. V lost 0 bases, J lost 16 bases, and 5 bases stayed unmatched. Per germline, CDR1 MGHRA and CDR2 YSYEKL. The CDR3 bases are TGCGCCAGCAGCCAAGATAGTGGACTAGCCTACTTC. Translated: CASSQDSGLAYF.

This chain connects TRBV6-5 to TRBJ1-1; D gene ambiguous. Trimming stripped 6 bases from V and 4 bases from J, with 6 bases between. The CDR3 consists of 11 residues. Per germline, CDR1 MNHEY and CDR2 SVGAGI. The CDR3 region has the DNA TGTGCCAGCAGCTCTTCCACTGAAGCTTTCTTT. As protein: CASSSSTEAFF.

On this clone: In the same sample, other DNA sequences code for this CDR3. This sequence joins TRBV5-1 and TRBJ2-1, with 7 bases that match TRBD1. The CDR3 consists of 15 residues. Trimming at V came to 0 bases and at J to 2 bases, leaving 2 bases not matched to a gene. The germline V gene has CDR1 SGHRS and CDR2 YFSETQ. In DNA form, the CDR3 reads TGCGCCAGCAGCTTGGAAGGGACAGCCTACAATGAGCAGTTCTTC. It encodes CASSLEGTAYNEQFF.

The CDR3: CASSKTGYGKSDTQYF. CDR3 coding DNA: TGTGCCAGCAGCAAAACGGGCTACGGCAAATCGGATACGCAGTATTTT. This chain links TRBV7-3 with TRBJ2-3; the D is unclear. The germline gives CDR1 SGHTA, CDR2 FQGTGA. The CDR3 has 16 amino acids. Trimming left V 5 bases short and J 6 bases short, with 21 bases between. The full variable domain, rest sourced from reference TRBV7-3 and TRBJ2-3, is GAGVSQTPSNKVTEKGKYVELRCDPISGHTALYWYRQSLGQGPEFLIYFQGTGAADDSGLPNDRFFAVRPEGSVSTLKIQRTERGDSAVYLCASSKTGYGKSDTQYFGPGTRLTVL.

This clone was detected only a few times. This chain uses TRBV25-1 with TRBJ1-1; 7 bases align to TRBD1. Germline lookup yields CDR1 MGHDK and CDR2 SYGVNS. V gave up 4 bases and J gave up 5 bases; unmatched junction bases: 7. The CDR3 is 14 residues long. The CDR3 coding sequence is TGTGCCAGCAGTGCCGCCGGACAGGTGACTGAAGCTTTCTTT. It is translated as CASSAAGQVTEAFF.

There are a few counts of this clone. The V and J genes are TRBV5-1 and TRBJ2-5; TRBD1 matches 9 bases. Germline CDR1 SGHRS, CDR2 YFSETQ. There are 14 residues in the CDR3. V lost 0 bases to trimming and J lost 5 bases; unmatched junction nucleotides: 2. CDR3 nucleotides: TGCGCCAGCAGCTTGGAAGGGACAGGGGAGACCCAGTACTTC. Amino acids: CASSLEGTGETQYF. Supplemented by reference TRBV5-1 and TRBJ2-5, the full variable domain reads KAGVTQTPRYLIKTRGQQVTLSCSPISGHRSVSWYQQTPGQGLQFLFEYFSETQRNKGNFPGRFSGRQFSNSRSEMNVSTLELGDSALYLCASSLEGTGETQYFGPGTRLLVL.

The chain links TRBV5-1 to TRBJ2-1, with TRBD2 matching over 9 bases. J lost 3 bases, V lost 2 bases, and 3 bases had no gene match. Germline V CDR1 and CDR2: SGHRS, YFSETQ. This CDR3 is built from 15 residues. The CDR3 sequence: CASSFGGRGYNEQFF. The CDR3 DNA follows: TGCGCCAGCAGCTTCGGCGGGAGGGGCTACAATGAGCAGTTCTTC. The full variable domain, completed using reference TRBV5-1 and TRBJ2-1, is KAGVTQTPRYLIKTRGQQVTLSCSPISGHRSVSWYQQTPGQGLQFLFEYFSETQRNKGNFPGRFSGRQFSNSRSEMNVSTLELGDSALYLCASSFGGRGYNEQFFGPGTRLTVL.

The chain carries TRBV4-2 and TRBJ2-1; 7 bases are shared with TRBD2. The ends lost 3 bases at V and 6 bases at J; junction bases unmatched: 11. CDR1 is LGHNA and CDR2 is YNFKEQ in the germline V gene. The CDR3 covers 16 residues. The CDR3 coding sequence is TGTGCCAGCAGCCAGGATACTAGCGTCGGCCGCAATGAGCAGTTCTTC. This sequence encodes CASSQDTSVGRNEQFF.

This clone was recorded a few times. CDR3 nucleotide sequence: TGCGCCAGCAGCCCCGGGCGGGGGTTTCAGAACACTGAAGCTTTCTTT. Residues: CASSPGRGFQNTEAFF. The chain couples TRBV5-1 to TRBJ1-1; D may be TRBD1 (5 bases). The CDR3 is made up of 16 amino acids. V was trimmed by 4 bases and J by 1 base, leaving 17 bases between them. Looked up from germline, CDR1 is SGHRS and CDR2 is YFSETQ.

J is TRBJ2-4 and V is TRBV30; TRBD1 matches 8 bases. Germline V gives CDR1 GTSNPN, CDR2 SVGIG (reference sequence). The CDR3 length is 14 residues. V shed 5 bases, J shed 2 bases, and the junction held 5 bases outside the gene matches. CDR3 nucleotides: TGTGCCTGGGACAGGGGAAGGACCAAAAACATTCAGTACTTC. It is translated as CAWDRGRTKNIQYF.

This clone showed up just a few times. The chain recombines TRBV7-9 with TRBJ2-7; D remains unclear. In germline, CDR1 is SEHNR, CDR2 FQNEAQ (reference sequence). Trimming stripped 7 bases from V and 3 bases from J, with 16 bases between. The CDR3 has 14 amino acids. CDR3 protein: CASTPRAGNYEQYF. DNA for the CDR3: TGTGCCAGCACCCCCCGGGCAGGAAACTACGAGCAGTACTTC.

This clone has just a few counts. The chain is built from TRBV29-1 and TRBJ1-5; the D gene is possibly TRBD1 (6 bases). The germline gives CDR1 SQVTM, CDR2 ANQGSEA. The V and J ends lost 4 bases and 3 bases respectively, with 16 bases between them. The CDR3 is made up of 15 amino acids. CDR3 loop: CSVVLSDSPNQPQHF. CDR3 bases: TGCAGCGTTGTTTTGTCGGACAGCCCCAATCAGCCCCAGCATTTT.

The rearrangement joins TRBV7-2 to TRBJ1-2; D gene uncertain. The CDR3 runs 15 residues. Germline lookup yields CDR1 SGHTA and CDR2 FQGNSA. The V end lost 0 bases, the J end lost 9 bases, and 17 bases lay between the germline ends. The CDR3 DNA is TGTGCCAGCAGCTTAGCTACGGCTTTTGGCACGAGCTACACCTTC. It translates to CASSLATAFGTSYTF.

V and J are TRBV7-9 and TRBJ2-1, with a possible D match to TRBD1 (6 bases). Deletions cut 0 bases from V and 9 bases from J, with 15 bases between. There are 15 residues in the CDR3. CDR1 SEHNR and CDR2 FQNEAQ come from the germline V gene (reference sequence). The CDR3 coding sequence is TGTGCCAGCAGCTTAGCGCAGGGGCGCGAGGTTGAGCAGTTCTTC. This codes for CASSLAQGREVEQFF.

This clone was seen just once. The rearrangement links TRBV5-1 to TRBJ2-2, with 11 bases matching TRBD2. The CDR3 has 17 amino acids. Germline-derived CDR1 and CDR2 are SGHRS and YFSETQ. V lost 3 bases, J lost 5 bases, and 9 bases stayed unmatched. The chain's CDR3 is CASSSGLAGGGTGELFF. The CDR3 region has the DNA TGCGCCAGCAGCTCGGGCCTAGCGGGAGGCGGAACCGGGGAGCTGTTTTTT.

DNA of the CDR3: TGCGCCAGCAGCTTTACTTACGAGCAGTACTTC. Protein: CASSFTYEQYF. The chain joins TRBV5-1 to TRBJ2-7; D is undetermined. There are 11 residues in the CDR3. CDR1 is SGHRS, CDR2 YFSETQ, per germline. The V gene lost 2 bases and the J gene lost 4 bases, with 4 bases spanning the gap.

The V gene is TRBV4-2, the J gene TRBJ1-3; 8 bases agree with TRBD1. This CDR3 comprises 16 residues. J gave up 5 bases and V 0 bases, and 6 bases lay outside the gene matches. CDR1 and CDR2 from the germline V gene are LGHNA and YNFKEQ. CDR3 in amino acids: CASSQETGAGRNTIYF. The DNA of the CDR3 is TGTGCCAGCAGCCAAGAGACAGGGGCCGGTCGAAACACCATATATTTT.

This chain's CDR3 is CASSTRTGTPNEQYF. Here the CDR3 DNA reads TGTGCCAGCAGCACCAGGACAGGCACCCCGAACGAGCAGTACTTC. V gene TRBV7-8 combines with J gene TRBJ2-7; 7 bases are a match to TRBD1. With 5 bases clipped from V and 5 bases from J, the junction kept 12 bases outside the gene matches. CDR3 length: 15 amino acids. Germline lookup yields CDR1 SGHVS and CDR2 FQNEAQ.

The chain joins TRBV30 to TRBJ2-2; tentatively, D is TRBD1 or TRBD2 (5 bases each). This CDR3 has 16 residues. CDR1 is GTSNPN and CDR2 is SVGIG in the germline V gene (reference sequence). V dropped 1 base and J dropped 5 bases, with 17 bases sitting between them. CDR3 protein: CAWSGDLSPITGELFF. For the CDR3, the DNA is TGTGCCTGGAGTGGGGACCTTTCCCCAATAACCGGGGAGCTGTTTTTT. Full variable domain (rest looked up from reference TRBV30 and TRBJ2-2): SQTIHQWPATLVQPVGSPLSLECTVEGTSNPNLYWYRQAAGRGLQLLFYSVGIGQISSEVPQNLSASRPQDRQFILSSKKLLLSDSGFYLCAWSGDLSPITGELFFGEGSRLTVL.